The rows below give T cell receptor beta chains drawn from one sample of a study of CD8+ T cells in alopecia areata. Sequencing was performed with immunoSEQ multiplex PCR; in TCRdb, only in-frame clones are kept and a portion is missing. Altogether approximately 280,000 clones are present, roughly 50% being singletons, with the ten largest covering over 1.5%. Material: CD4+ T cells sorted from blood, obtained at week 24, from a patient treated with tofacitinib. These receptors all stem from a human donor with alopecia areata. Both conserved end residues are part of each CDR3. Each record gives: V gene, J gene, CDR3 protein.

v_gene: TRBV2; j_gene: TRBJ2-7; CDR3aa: CASSDERLYEQYF
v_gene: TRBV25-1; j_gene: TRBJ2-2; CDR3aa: CASSRRRGANTGELFF
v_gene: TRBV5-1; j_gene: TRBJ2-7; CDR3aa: CASSSSTGGSYEQYF
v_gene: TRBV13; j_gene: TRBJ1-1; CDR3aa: CASSSRDRANTEAFF
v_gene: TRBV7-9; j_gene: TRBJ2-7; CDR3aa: CASSIGGSSTFGQYF
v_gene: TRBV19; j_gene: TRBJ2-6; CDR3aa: CASSRDRLSRTNVLTF
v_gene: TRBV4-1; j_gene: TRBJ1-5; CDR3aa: CASSQILTGPTPQHF
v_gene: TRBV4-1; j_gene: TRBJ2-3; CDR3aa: CASSQDRRGRRTDTQYF
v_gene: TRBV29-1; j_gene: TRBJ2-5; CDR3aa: CSVQKGETQYF
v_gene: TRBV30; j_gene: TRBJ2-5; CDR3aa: CAWDYRDQETQYF
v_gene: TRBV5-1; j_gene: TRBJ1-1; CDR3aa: CASSGLAPEAFF
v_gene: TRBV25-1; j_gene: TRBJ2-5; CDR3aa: CASSEFRGPLETQYF
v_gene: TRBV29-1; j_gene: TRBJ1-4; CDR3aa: CSVEDSMGKLFF
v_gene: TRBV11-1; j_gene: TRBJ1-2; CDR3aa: CASSLSSRGQDGYTF
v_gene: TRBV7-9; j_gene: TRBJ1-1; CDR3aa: CASSLGIRGEAFF
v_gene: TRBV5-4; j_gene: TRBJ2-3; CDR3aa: CASSLENRVTDTQYF
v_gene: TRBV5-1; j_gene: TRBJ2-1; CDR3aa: CASSTRARTNNEQFF
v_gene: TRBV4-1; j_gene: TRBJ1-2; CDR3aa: CASSPGRANYGYTF
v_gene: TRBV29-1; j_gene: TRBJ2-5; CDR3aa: CSVGGPGTQGTQYF
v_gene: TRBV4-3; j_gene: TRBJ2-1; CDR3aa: CASSQALAGGPYNEQFF
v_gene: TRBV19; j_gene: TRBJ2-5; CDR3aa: CASSQTVWETQYF
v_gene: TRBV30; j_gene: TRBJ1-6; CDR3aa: CAWSRDRGNSPLHF
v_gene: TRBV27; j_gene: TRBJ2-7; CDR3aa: CASSLGSFEQYF
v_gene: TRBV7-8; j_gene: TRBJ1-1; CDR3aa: CASSLVGASTEAFF
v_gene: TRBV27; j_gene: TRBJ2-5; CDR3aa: CASRTRPQGETQYF
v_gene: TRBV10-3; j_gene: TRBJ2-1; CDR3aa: CAIRESLQVYNEQFF
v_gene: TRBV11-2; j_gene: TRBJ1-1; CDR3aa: CASSVGLSNTEAFF
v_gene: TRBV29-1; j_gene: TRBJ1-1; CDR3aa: CSVGPGNTEAFF
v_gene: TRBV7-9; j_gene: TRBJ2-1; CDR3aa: CASSLGTGINNEQFF
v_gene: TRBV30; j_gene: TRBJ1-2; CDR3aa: CAWSGNYGYTF
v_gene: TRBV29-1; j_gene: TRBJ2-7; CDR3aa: CSVEFQGGYEQYF
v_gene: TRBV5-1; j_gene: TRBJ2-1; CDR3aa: CASQIGTSGGITYNEQFF
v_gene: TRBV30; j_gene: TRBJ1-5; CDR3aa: CAWSVLSGDQPQHF
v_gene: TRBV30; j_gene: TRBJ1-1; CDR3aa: CAWSVRDRGLYGTEAFF
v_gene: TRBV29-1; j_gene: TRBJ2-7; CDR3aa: CSVVISLPYEQYF
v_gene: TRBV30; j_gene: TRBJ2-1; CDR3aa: CAWSPSYNEQFF
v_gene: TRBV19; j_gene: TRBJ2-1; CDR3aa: CASSIASNPLYNEQFF
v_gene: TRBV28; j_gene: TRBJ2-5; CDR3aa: CASSPRAPSTQYF
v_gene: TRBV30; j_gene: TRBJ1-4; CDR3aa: CAWSRDRTNEKLFF
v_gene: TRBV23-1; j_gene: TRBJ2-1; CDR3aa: CASSPSRPDRVRREQFF
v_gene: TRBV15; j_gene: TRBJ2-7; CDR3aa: CATSIDRPPYEQYF
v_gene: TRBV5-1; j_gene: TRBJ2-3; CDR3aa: CASSPGTSGGTDTQYF
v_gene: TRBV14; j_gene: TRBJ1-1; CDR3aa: CASSQGFGGRTNTEAFF
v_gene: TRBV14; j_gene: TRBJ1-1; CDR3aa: CASSQDRGTEAFF
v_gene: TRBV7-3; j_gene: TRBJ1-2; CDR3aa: CASSPTTAGGYTF
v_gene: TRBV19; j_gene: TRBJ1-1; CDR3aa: CASRRTDYTEAFF
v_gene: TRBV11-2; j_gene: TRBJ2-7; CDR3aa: CASSLGQRSSYEQYF
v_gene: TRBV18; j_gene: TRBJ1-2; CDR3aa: CASSPARQELETF
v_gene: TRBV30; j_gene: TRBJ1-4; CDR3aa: CAWSRSNRGKKLFF
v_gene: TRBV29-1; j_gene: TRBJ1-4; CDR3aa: CSVPTGLNEKLFF
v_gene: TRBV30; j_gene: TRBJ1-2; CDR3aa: CAWSSGHYGYTF
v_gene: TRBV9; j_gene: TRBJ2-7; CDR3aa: CASSVGGRASYEQYF
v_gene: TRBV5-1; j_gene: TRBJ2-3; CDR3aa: CASSEGRGTQYF
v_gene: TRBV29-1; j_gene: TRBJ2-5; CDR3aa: CSVSLQETQYF
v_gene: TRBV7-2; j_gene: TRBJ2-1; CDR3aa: CASSLEPSGGASYNEQFF
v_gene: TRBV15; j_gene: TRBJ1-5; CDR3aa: CATSRISTGNQPQHF
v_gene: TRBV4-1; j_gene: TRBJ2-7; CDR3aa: CASSQVRLRVRGYEQYF
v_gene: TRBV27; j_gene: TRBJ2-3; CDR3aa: CASRGAEDNQDTQYF